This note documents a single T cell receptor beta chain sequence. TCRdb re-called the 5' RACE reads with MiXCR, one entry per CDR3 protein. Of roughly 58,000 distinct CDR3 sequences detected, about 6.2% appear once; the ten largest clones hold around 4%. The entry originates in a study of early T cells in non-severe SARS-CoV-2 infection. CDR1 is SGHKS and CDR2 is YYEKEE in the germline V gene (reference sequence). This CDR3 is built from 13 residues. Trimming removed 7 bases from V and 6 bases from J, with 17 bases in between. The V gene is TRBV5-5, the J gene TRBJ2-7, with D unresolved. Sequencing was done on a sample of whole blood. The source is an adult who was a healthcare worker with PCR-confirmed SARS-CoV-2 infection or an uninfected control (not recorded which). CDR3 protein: CASSPGLMSEQYF. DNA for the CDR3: TGTGCCAGCTCCCCGGGCCTAATGAGCGAGCAGTACTTC.